A selection of T cell receptor beta chains follows, all from one sample in a study of T cells in Graves' hyperthyroidism and ophthalmopathy. TCRdb re-called the multiplex PCR reads with MiXCR, one entry per CDR3 protein. The profile shows around 380,000 distinct CDR3 sequences, approximately 13% of them singletons. Sequenced: blood. These receptors all stem from a man aged 25 to 45 with Graves' hyperthyroidism that later progressed to Graves' ophthalmopathy. CDR3s include the opening cysteine and the closing phenylalanine or tryptophan. Some rows mark clone size as missing; the rest say once, few, many or name a class of expanded clone.

V gene: TRBV6-5
clone size: few
CDR3 protein: CASSYDRSYGYTF

V gene: TRBV5-1
clone size: many
CDR3 protein: CASSLGRLPYEQYF

V gene: TRBV7-3
clone size: .
CDR3 protein: CASSPGTGGSWEQYF

V gene: TRBV6-1
clone size: many
CDR3 protein: CATTALGVNTGELFF

V gene: TRBV10-1
clone size: many
CDR3 protein: CASSTGTDSDNEQFF

V gene: TRBV5-1
clone size: .
CDR3 protein: CASRPGTKQETQYF

V gene: TRBV11-2
clone size: many
CDR3 protein: CASITAGGLVGELFF

V gene: TRBV6-2/TRBV6-3
clone size: few
CDR3 protein: CASRKLQSGGYNSPLHF

V gene: TRBV10-3
clone size: few
CDR3 protein: CAISERGFQGKIGANVLTF

V gene: TRBV20-1
clone size: few
CDR3 protein: CSASPAGGTDTQYF

V gene: TRBV13
clone size: few
CDR3 protein: CASSTRDRGLDQFF

V gene: TRBV29-1
clone size: .
CDR3 protein: CSVPPGGPEAFF

V gene: TRBV28
clone size: .
CDR3 protein: CASRPGTGQLEQYF

V gene: TRBV7-9
clone size: many
CDR3 protein: CASSLAPSGGEYEQYF

V gene: TRBV7-9
clone size: .
CDR3 protein: CASSQGPVEFTGELFF

V gene: TRBV6-5
clone size: many
CDR3 protein: CASSYSRGSGNQPQHF

V gene: TRBV9
clone size: .
CDR3 protein: CASSVEGGSNQPQHF

V gene: TRBV20-1
clone size: few
CDR3 protein: CSALIGRAGNTIYF

V gene: TRBV4-1
clone size: few
CDR3 protein: CASSLTQGAKTQYF

V gene: TRBV28
clone size: few
CDR3 protein: CASRGGGANTDTQYF

V gene: TRBV5-6
clone size: many
CDR3 protein: CASSLWQGGYTF

V gene: TRBV20-1
clone size: many
CDR3 protein: CSATKWWGSSYEQYF

V gene: TRBV5-1
clone size: .
CDR3 protein: CASSTSTGDNEQFF

V gene: TRBV5-1
clone size: many
CDR3 protein: CASSSGLYTGELFF

V gene: TRBV6-1
clone size: few
CDR3 protein: CASSEWAYNEQFF

V gene: TRBV2
clone size: many
CDR3 protein: CASSWRQNTEAFF